This paragraph covers one T cell receptor (beta chain) sequence. The data derive from a study of T cell clones after liver transplantation. Study at large: TCRbeta sequencing after a pre-transplant mixed lymphocyte reaction identified graft-donor-reactive clones, later tracked in post-transplant blood. Patients counted as tolerant after at least one year off all immunosuppression, enzymes not exceeding twice normal.

V gave up 0 bases and J gave up 5 bases, with 10 bases separating them. The CDR3 is 15 residues long. Germline values: CDR1 MNHEY, CDR2 SVGAGI. The table came from immunoSEQ multiplex PCR; TCRdb's copy has only in-frame clones and leaves some out. The data hold tens of thousands of clones, with around 70% observed a single time. This sequence was found in a human patient who received a liver transplant. A subset of T cells may come from the graft donor. V and J are TRBV6-5 and TRBJ1-4; unclear D gene. The sequenced sample was CD4+ T cells from blood, obtained at the 22-month timepoint. The CDR3 here is CASSYSNKYNEKLFF. The CDR3 region has the DNA TGTGCCAGCAGTTACTCGAACAAATACAATGAAAAACTGTTTTTT.